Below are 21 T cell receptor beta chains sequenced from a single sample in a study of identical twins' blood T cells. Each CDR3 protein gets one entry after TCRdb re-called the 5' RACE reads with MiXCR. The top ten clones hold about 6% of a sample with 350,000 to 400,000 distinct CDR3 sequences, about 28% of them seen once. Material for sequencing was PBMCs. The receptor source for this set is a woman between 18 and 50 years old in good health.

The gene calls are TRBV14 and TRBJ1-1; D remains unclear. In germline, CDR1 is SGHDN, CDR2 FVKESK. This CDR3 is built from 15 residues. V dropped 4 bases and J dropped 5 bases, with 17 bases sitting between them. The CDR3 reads CASSPREGWGTEAFF. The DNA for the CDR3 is TGTGCCAGCAGCCCTCGTGAAGGGTGGGGAACTGAAGCTTTCTTT.

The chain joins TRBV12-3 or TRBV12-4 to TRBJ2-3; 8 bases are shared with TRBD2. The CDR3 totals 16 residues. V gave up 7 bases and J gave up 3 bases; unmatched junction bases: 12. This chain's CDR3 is CASKQNGGAWTDTQYF. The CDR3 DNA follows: TGTGCCAGCAAGCAGAACGGGGGGGCCTGGACAGATACGCAGTATTTT.

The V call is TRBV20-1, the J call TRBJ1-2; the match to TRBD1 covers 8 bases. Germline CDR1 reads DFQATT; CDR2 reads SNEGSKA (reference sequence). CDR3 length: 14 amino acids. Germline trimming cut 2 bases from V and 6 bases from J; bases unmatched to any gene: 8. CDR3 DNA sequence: TGCAGTGCTAGATATCGACAGGGGTCTAATGGCTACACCTTC. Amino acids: CSARYRQGSNGYTF.

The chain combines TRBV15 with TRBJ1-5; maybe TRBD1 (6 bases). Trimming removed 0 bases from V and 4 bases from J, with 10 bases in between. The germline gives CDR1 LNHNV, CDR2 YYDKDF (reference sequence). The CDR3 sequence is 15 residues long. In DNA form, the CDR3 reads TGTGCCACCAGCAGAGACAGGGGAAGTAATCAGCCCCAGCATTTT. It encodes CATSRDRGSNQPQHF.

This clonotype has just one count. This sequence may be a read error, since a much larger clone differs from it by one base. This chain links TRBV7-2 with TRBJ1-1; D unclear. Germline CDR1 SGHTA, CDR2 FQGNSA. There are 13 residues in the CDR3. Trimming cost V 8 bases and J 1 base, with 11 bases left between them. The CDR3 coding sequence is TGTGCCAGCGCAAGACGGCCGAACACTGAAGCTTTCTTT. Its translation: CASARRPNTEAFF. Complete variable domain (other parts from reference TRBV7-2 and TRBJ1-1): GAGVSQSPSNKVTEKGKDVELRCDPISGHTALYWYRQSLGQGLEFLIYFQGNSAPDKSGLPSDRFSAERTGGSVSTLTIQRTQQEDSAVYLCASARRPNTEAFFGQGTRLTVV.

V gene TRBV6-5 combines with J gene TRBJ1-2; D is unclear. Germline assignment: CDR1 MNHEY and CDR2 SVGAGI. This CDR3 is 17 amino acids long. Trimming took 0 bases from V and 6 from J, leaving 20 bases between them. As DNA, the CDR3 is TGTGCCAGCAGTTACTCTGGCCTGGGCGGGAAGACTAATGGCTACACCTTC. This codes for CASSYSGLGGKTNGYTF.

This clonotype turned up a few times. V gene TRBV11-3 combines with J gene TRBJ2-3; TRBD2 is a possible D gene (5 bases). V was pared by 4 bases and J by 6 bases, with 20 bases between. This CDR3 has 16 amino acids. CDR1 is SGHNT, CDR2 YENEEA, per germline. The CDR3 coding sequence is TGTGCCAGCAGCTCCTACCTGACCCATGAGCGGGATACGCAGTATTTT. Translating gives CASSSYLTHERDTQYF. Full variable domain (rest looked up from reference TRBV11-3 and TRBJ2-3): EAGVVQSPRYKIIEKKQPVAFWCNPISGHNTLYWYLQNLGQGPELLIRYENEEAVDDSQLPKDRFSAERLKGVDSTLKIQPAELGDSAVYLCASSSYLTHERDTQYFGPGTRLTVL.

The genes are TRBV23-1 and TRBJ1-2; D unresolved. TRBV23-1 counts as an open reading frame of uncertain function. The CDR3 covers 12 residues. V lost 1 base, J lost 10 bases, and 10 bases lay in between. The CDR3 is CASSQLVPYYTF. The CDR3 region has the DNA TGCGCCAGCAGTCAATTGGTGCCATACTACACCTTC.

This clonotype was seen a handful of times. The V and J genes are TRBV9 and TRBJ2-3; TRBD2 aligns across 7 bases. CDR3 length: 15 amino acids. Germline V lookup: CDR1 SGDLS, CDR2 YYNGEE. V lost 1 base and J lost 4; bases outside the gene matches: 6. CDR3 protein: CASSVTSEGADTQYF. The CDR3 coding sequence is TGTGCCAGCAGCGTAACTAGCGAAGGGGCAGATACGCAGTATTTT.

The CDR3 DNA reads as TGCAGCGTTGCCAGGACCTCTACTGAAGCTTTCTTT. Amino acids: CSVARTSTEAFF. The chain uses TRBV29-1 and TRBJ1-1; no definite D call. Germline values: CDR1 SQVTM, CDR2 ANQGSEA. This CDR3 has 12 residues. V was shortened by 4 bases and J by 5 bases, with 11 bases between the two germline ends.

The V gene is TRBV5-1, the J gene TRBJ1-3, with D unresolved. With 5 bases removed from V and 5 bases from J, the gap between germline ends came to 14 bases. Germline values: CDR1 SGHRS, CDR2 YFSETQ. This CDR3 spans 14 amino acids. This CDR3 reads CASSTSEARNTIYF. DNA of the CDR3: TGCGCCAGCAGTACGTCCGAGGCCCGAAACACCATATATTTT.

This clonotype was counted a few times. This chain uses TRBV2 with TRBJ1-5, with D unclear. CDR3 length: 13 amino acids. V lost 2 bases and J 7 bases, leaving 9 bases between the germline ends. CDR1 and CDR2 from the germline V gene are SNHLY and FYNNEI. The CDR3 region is CASSEQLAQPQHF. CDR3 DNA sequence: TGTGCCAGCAGTGAACAGCTTGCGCAGCCCCAGCATTTT.

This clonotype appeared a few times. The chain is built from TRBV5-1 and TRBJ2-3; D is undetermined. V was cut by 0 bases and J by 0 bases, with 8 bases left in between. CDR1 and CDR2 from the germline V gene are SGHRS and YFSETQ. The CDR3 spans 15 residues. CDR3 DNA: TGCGCCAGCAGCTTGGAGGTCGGAAGCACAGATACGCAGTATTTT. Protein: CASSLEVGSTDTQYF. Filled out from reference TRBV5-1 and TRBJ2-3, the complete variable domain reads KAGVTQTPRYLIKTRGQQVTLSCSPISGHRSVSWYQQTPGQGLQFLFEYFSETQRNKGNFPGRFSGRQFSNSRSEMNVSTLELGDSALYLCASSLEVGSTDTQYFGPGTRLTVL.

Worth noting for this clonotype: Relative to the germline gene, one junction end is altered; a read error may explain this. The CDR3 coding sequence is TGTGCCATCAGTGGGCCAGTAACAACTGAATCTTTCTTT. It specifies CAISGPVTTESFF. The chain links TRBV10-3 to TRBJ1-1, with no clear D. This CDR3 is built from 13 residues. Germline V gene sequence: CDR1 ENHRY, CDR2 SYGVKD.

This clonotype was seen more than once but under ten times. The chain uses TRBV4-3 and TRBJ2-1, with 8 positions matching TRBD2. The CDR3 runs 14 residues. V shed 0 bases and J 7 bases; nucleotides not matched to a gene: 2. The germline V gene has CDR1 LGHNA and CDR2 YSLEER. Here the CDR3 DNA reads TGCGCCAGCAGCCAAGATAGCGGGAAGAATGAGCAGTTCTTC. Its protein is CASSQDSGKNEQFF.

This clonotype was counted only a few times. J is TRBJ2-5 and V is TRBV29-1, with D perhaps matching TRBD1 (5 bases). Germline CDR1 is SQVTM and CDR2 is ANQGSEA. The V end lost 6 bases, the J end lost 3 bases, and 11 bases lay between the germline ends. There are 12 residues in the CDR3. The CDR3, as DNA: TGCAGCGTGAGACCGACAGAAGAGACCCAGTACTTC. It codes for CSVRPTEETQYF.

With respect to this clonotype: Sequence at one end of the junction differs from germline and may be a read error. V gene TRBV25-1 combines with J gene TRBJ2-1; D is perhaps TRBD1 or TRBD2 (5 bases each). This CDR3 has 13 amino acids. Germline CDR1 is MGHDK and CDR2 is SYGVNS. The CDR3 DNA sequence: TGTGCCAGCAGTGAACTGGGGGTAAATGAGCAGTGCTTC. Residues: CASSELGVNEQCF.

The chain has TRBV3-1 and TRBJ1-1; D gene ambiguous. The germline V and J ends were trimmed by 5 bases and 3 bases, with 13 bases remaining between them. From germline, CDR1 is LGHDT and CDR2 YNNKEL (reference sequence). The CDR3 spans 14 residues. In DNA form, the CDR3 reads TGTGCCAGCAGCTCCCGACGGGTGGACACTGAAGCTTTCTTT. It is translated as CASSSRRVDTEAFF.

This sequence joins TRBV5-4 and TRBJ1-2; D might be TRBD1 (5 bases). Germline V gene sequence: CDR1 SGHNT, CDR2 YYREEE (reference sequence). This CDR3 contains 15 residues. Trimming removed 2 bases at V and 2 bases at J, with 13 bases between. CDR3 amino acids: CASSFLEGANYGYTF. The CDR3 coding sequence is TGTGCCAGCAGCTTCCTCGAAGGGGCCAACTATGGCTACACCTTC.

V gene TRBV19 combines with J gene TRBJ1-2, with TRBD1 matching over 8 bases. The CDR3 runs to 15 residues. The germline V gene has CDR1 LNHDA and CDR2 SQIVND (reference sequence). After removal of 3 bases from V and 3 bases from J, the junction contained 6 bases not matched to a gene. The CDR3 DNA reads TGTGCCAGTAGTATTACAGGGGGAGCTGACTATGGCTACACCTTC. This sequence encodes CASSITGGADYGYTF.

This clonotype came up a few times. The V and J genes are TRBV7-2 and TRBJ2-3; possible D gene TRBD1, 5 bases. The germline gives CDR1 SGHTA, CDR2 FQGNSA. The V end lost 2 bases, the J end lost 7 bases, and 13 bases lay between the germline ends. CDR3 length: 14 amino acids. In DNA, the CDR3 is TGTGCCAGCAGCTTATTGCCAGGGTCAAATACGCAGTATTTT. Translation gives CASSLLPGSNTQYF.